The clone carrying this T cell receptor beta chain appeared a few times. Those with hyperthyroidism were 18 to 65 years old, newly diagnosed, and ill for under 2 months. Germline CDR1 and CDR2: DFQATT and SNEGSKA (reference sequence). V shed 3 bases, J shed 4 bases, and the junction held 7 bases outside the gene matches. This CDR3 is built from 14 residues. The data belong to a study of T cells in Graves' hyperthyroidism and ophthalmopathy. TCR beta CDR3 region amplification was performed from RNA transcripts. An initial round of RT-PCR targeting the TCR CDR3 relied on the HTBI primer set. MiXCR, applied by TCRdb to the multiplex PCR reads, yields one record per CDR3 protein. The sample holds 370,000 or so distinct CDR3 sequences, roughly 25% seen once.

The sequenced sample was blood. This clonotype was obtained from a man aged 45-65 years with Graves' hyperthyroidism. The J gene is TRBJ2-7, the V gene TRBV20-1, with TRBD2 identical over 9 bases. CDR3 residues: CSASSREGIYEQYF. The CDR3 nucleotides are TGCAGTGCTAGTTCGCGGGAGGGAATTTACGAGCAGTACTTC.